Shown below are 7 T cell receptor beta chains from a single sample sequenced in a study of T cell repertoires in ileal Crohn's disease. The assay was immunoSEQ multiplex PCR, and TCRdb's table has in-frame clones only and misses some. The sample shows about 14,000 clones, about 73% of them seen only once. The sequenced sample was ileal tissue. These receptors were taken from an adult with Crohn's disease.

This clone was counted a single time. The genes are TRBV5-3 and TRBJ2-5, with 13 bases identical to TRBD2. TRBV5-3 is an ORF, and what it does is uncertain. J lost 2 bases, V lost 3 bases, and 10 bases had no gene match. The CDR3 contains 18 residues. CDR3 amino acids: CARSYPTGTSGVQETQYF. CDR3 sequence (DNA): TGTGCCAGAAGCTATCCAACCGGGACTAGCGGGGTACAAGAGACCCAGTACTTC.

By frequency in the sample, this clone is medium-sized (0.01 to 0.1%). The rearrangement links TRBV14 to TRBJ2-5; 14 bases fit TRBD2. The CDR3 spans 13 residues. The trim removed 6 bases at V and 7 bases at J, leaving 1 base unmatched. Germline V CDR1 and CDR2: SGHDN, FVKESK. This chain's CDR3 is CASRGTSGGTQYF. CDR3 DNA sequence: TGTGCCAGCAGAGGGACTAGCGGGGGGACCCAGTACTTC.

The chain recombines TRBV10-3 with TRBJ2-2; no reliable D call. From germline, CDR1 is ENHRY and CDR2 SYGVKD. The CDR3 runs to 14 residues. V gave up 0 bases and J gave up 6 bases, with 8 bases separating them. The CDR3 loop is CAISESPQSGELFF. The CDR3 DNA reads as TGTGCCATCAGTGAGTCCCCACAGTCCGGGGAGCTGTTTTTT.

Comment on this clone: This specimen includes other DNA sequences encoding the same CDR3. The chain is built from TRBV15 and TRBJ2-7; 9 nucleotides agree with TRBD1. CDR1 and CDR2 from the germline V gene are LNHNV and YYDKDF (reference sequence). The CDR3 has 15 residues. The J segment lost 6 bases and the V segment lost 0 bases, leaving 6 bases of the junction unmatched. CDR3 sequence reads: CATSRDGTGSSEQYF. The CDR3 DNA reads as TGTGCCACCAGCAGAGATGGGACAGGGTCTAGCGAGCAGTACTTC.

Comment on this clone: One end of the junction fails to match germline, which may point to a read error. The V and J genes are TRBV7-7 and TRBJ2-2; a possible D gene is TRBD1 (5 bases). CDR1 is SSHAT, CDR2 FNYEAQ, per germline (reference sequence). CDR3 length: 14 residues. The CDR3 loop is CASSRQTNTGELFF. The CDR3 bases are TGTGCTAGCAGCAGACAGACTAACACCGGGGAGCTGTTTTTT. The variable domain in full, with the rest retrieved from reference TRBV7-7 and TRBJ2-2, is GAGVSQSPRYKVTKRGQDVTLRCDPISSHATLYWYQQALGQGPEFLTYFNYEAQPDKSGLPSDRFSAERPEGSISTLTIQRTEQRDSAMYRCASSRQTNTGELFFGEGSRLTVL.

The J gene is TRBJ1-2, the V gene TRBV11-2; 7 bases line up with TRBD1. CDR3 length: 14 residues. Trimming removed 6 bases from V and 8 bases from J; junction bases left unmatched: 12. Germline CDR1 SGHAT, CDR2 FQNNGV. The CDR3 protein is CASSQGGHLRGYTF. CDR3 nucleotides: TGTGCCAGCAGTCAAGGGGGCCATCTGCGGGGCTACACCTTC. Drawing the rest from reference TRBV11-2 and TRBJ1-2, the complete variable domain is EAGVAQSPRYKIIEKRQSVAFWCNPISGHATLYWYQQILGQGPKLLIQFQNNGVVDDSQLPKDRFSAERLKGVDSTLKIQPAKLEDSAVYLCASSQGGHLRGYTFGSGTRLTVV.

The chain joins TRBV7-9 to TRBJ2-7; D is unclear. The CDR3 totals 14 residues. Germline-derived CDR1 and CDR2 are SEHNR and FQNEAQ (reference sequence). Trimming stripped 2 bases from V and 4 bases from J, with 12 bases between. CDR3 amino acids: CASSLMSVSYEQYF. In DNA form, the CDR3 reads TGTGCCAGCAGCTTAATGTCAGTTTCTTACGAGCAGTACTTC.